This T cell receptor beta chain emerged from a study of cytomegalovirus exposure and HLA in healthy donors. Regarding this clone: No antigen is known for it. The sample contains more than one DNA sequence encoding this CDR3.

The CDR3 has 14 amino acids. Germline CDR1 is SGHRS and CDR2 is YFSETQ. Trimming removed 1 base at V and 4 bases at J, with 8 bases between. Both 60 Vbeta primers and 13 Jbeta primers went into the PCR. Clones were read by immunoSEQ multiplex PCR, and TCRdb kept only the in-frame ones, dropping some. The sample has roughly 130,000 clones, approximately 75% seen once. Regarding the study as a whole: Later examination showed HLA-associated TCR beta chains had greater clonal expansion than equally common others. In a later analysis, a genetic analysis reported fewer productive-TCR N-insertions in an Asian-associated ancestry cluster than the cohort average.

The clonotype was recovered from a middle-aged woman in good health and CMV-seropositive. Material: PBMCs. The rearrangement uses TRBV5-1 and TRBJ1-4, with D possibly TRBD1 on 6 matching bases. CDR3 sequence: CASSLRGINEKLFF. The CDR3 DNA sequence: TGCGCCAGCAGCTTGAGGGGGATTAATGAAAAACTGTTTTTT.